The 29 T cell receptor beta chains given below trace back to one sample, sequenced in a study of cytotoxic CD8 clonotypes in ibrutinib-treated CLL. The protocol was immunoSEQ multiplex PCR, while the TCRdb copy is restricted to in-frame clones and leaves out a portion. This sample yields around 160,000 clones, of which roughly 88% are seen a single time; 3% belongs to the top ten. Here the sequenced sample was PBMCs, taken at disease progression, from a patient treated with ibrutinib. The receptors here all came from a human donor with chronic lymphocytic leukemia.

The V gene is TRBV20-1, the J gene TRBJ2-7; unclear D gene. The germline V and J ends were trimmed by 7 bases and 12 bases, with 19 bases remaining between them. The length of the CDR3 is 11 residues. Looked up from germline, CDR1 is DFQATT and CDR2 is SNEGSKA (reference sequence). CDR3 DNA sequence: TGCAGTGTAGGTCGGGCGCGTCGAAGGTACTTC. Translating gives CSVGRARRRYF.

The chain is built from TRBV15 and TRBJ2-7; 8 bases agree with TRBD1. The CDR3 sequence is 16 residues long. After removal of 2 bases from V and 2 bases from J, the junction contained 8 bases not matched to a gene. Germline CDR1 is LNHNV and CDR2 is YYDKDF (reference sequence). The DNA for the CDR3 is TGTGCCACCAGCAGAAGGACAGGGCCTTTTACCTACGAGCAGTACTTC. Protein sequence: CATSRRTGPFTYEQYF.

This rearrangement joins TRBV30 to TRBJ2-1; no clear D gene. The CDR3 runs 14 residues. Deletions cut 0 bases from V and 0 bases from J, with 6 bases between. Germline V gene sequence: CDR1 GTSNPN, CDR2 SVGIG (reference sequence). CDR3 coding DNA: TGTGCCTGGAGTGTAGGCGACTCCTACAATGAGCAGTTCTTC. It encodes CAWSVGDSYNEQFF.

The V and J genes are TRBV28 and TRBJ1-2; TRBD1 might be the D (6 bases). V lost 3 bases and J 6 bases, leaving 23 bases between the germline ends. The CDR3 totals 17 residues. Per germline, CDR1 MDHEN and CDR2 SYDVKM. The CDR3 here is CASSLSDWRGHLDGYTF. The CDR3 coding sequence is TGTGCCAGCAGTTTGAGTGATTGGCGGGGGCACTTAGATGGCTACACCTTC.

CDR3 amino acids: CATSRDRSSYNEQFF. The CDR3 DNA reads as TGTGCCACCAGCAGGGATCGCAGTTCCTACAATGAGCAGTTCTTC. The genes are TRBV15 and TRBJ2-1; no definite D call. This CDR3 is 15 amino acids long. V was shortened by 3 bases and J by 1 base, with 10 bases between the two germline ends. The germline CDR1 and CDR2 sequences are LNHNV and YYDKDF (reference sequence). Together with reference TRBV15 and TRBJ2-1, the CDR3 gives the full variable domain: DAMVIQNPRYQVTQFGKPVTLSCSQTLNHNVMYWYQQKSSQAPKLLFHYYDKDFNNEADTPDNFQSRRPNTSFCFLDIRSPGLGDTAMYLCATSRDRSSYNEQFFGPGTRLTVL.

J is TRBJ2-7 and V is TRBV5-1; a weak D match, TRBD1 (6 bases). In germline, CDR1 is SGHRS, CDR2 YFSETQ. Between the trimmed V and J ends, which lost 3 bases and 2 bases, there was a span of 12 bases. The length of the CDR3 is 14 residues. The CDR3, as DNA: TGCGCCAGCAGCTCCCACAGGGATACCTACGAGCAGTACTTC. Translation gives CASSSHRDTYEQYF.

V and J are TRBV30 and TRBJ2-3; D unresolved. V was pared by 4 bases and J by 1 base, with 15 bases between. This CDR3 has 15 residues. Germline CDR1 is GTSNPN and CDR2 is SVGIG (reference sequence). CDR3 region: CAWKVSYLGTDTQYF. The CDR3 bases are TGTGCCTGGAAGGTGTCGTATCTAGGCACAGATACGCAGTATTTT.

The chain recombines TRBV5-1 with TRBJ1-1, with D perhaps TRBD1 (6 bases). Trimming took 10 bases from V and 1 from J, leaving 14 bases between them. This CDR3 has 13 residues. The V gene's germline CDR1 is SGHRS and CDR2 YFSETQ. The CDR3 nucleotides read TGCGCCGTCCAACGGACAGAGAACACTGAAGCTTTCTTT. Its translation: CAVQRTENTEAFF. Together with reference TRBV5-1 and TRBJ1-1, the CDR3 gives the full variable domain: KAGVTQTPRYLIKTRGQQVTLSCSPISGHRSVSWYQQTPGQGLQFLFEYFSETQRNKGNFPGRFSGRQFSNSRSEMNVSTLELGDSALYLCAVQRTENTEAFFGQGTRLTVV.

This CDR3 is CSVEDLRTGDTGELFF. Written as DNA, the CDR3 is TGCAGCGTTGAAGATCTGAGGACAGGGGACACCGGGGAGCTGTTTTTT. The chain has TRBV29-1 and TRBJ2-2; TRBD1 agrees at 9 bases. CDR3 size: 16 residues. Germline-derived CDR1 and CDR2 are SQVTM and ANQGSEA. With V trimmed by 0 bases and J by 3 bases, 5 bases remained unmatched.

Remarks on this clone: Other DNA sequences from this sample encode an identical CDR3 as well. The CDR3 DNA sequence: TGCGCCAGCAGCTTGGCCGGGGGCTCCTACGAGCAGTACTTC. Protein product: CASSLAGGSYEQYF. The gene calls are TRBV5-1 and TRBJ2-7; TRBD2 is a possible D gene (6 bases). V lost 0 bases to trimming and J lost 0 bases, with 7 bases between them. The germline V gene has CDR1 SGHRS and CDR2 YFSETQ. The CDR3 is made up of 14 amino acids.

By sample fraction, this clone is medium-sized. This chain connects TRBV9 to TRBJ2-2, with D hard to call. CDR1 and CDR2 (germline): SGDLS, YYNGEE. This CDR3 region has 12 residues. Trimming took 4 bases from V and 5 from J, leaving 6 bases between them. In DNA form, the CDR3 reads TGTGCCAGCAGCTCCAGAACCGGGGAGCTGTTTTTT. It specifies CASSSRTGELFF.

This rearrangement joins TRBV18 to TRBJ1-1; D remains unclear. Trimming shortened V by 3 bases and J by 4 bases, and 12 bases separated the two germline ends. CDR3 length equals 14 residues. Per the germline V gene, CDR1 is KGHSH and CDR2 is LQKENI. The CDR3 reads CASSPQLGSTEAFF. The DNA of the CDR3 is TGTGCCAGCTCACCTCAACTGGGGAGCACTGAAGCTTTCTTT.

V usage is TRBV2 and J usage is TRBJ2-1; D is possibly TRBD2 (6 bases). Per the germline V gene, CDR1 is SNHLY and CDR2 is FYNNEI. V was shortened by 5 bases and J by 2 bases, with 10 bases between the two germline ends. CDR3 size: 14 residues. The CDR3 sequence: CASSNGSPYNEQFF. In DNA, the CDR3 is TGTGCCAGCAGTAACGGGAGTCCCTACAATGAGCAGTTCTTC.

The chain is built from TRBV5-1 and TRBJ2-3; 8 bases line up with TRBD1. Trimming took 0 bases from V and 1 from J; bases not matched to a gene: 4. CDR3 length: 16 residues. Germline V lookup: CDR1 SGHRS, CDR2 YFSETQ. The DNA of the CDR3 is TGCGCCAGCAGCTTGGTCCCGGGACAGGGCACAGATACGCAGTATTTT. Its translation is CASSLVPGQGTDTQYF.

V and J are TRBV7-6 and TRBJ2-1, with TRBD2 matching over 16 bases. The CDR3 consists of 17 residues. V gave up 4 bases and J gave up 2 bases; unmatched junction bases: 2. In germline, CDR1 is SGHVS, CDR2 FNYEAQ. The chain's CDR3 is CASSSGTSGRAYNEQFF. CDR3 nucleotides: TGTGCCAGCAGCTCAGGGACTAGCGGGAGGGCCTACAATGAGCAGTTCTTC.

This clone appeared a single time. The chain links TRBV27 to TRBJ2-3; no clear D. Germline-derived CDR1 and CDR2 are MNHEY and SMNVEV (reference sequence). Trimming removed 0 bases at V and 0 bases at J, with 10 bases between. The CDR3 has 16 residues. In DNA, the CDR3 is TGTGCCAGCAGTTTATCGTTAGAGATTAGCACAGATACGCAGTATTTT. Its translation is CASSLSLEISTDTQYF.

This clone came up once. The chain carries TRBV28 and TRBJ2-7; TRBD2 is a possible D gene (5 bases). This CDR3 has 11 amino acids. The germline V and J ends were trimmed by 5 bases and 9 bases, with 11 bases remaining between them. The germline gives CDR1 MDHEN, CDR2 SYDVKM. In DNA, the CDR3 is TGTGCCAGCAGTCGCTTTGCGGGGCAGTACTTC. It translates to CASSRFAGQYF.

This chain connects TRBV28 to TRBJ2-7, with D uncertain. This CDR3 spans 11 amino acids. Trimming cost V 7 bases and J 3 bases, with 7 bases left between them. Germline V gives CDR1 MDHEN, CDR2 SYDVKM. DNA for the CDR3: TGTGCCAGCACCTGGGGCTACGAGCAGTACTTC. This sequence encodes CASTWGYEQYF.

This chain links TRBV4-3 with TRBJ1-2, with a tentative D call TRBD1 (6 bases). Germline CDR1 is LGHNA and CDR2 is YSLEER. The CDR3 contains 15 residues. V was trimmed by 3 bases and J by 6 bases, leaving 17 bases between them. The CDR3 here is CASSHYWTARHGYTF. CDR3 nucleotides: TGCGCCAGCAGCCACTACTGGACAGCTCGCCATGGCTACACCTTC.

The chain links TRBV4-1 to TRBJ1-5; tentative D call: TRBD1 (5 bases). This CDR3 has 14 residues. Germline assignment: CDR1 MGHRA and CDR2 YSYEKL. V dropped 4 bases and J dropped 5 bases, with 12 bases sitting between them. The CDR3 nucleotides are TGCGCCAGCAGCCCAGGGCCAAACTATCAGCCCCAGCATTTT. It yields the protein CASSPGPNYQPQHF.

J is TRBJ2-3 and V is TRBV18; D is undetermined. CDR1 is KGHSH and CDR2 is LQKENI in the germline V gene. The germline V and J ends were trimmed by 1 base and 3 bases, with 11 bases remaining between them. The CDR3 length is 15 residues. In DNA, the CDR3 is TGTGCCAGCTCACCACTAATAGGAGCGACAGATACGCAGTATTTT. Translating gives CASSPLIGATDTQYF. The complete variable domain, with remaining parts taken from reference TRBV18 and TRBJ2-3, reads NAGVMQNPRHLVRRRGQEARLRCSPMKGHSHVYWYRQLPEEGLKFMVYLQKENIIDESGMPKERFSAEFPKEGPSILRIQQVVRGDSAAYFCASSPLIGATDTQYFGPGTRLTVL.

CDR3 region: CASSYYSGQGSEQYF. The CDR3 nucleotides are TGTGCCAGCAGTTACTACTCCGGACAGGGGTCCGAGCAGTACTTC. V usage is TRBV6-5 and J usage is TRBJ2-7, with 9 bases lining up with TRBD1. Germline trimming cut 1 base from V and 6 bases from J; bases unmatched to any gene: 7. CDR1 is MNHEY, CDR2 SVGAGI, per germline. This CDR3 comprises 15 residues.

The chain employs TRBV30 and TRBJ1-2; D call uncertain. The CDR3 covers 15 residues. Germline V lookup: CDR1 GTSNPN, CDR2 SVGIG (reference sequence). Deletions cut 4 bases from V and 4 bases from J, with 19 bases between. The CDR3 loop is CAWILVRFGSYGYTF. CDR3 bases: TGTGCCTGGATCCTTGTACGGTTTGGGTCCTATGGCTACACCTTC.

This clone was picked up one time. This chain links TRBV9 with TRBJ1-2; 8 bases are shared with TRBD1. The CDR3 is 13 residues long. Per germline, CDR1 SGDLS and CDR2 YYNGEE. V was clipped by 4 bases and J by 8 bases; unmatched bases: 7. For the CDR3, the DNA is TGTGCCAGCAGCCCCGGGACAGGCCGGGGCTACACCTTC. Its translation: CASSPGTGRGYTF.

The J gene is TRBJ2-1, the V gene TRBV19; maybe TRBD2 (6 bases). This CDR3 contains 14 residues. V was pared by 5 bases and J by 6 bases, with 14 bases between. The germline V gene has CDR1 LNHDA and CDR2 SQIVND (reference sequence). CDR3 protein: CASSRLASSNEQFF. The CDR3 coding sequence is TGTGCCAGTAGTCGGCTAGCGTCGAGCAATGAGCAGTTCTTC. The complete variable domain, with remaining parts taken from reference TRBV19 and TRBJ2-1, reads DGGITQSPKYLFRKEGQNVTLSCEQNLNHDAMYWYRQDPGQGLRLIYYSQIVNDFQKGDIAEGYSVSREKKESFPLTVTSAQKNPTAFYLCASSRLASSNEQFFGPGTRLTVL.

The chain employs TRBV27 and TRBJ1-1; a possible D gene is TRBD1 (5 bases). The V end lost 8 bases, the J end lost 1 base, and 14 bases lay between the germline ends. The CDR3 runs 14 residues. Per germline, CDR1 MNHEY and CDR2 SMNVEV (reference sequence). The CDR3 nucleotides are TGTGCCAGCTCCTGGGGGATGGGGAACACTGAAGCTTTCTTT. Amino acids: CASSWGMGNTEAFF.

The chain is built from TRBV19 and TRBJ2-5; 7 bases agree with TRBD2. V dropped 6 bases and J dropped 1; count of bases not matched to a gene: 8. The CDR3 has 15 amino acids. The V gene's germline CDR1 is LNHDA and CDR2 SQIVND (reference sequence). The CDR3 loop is CASSPGGTTQETQYF. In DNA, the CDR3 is TGTGCCAGTAGCCCAGGCGGGACTACCCAAGAGACCCAGTACTTC.

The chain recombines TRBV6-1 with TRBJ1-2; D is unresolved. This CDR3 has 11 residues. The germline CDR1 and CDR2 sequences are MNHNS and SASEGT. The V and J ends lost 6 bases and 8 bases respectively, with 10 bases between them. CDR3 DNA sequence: TGTGCCAGCAGGCACAACGGGGGCTACACCTTC. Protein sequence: CASRHNGGYTF.

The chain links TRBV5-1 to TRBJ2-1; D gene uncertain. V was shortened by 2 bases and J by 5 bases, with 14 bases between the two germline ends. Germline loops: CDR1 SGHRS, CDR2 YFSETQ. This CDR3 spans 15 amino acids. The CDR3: CASSFSIPNDNEQFF. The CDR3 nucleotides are TGCGCCAGCAGCTTTAGCATTCCAAATGACAATGAGCAGTTCTTC.